These T cell receptor beta chains were read from a single sample in a study of OX40 agonist ivuxolimab in advanced cancers. Profiling relied on immunoSEQ multiplex PCR, and the TCRdb table lists in-frame clones only, not all of them. The table has tens of thousands of clones, roughly 89% seen once. Sequencing was performed on CD4+ or CD8+ T cells sorted from blood, taken in a trial of the OX40 agonist ivuxolimab. Source of these receptors: an adult with an advanced solid tumor such as melanoma, head and neck, liver or kidney cancer. The CDR3 runs from the conserved cysteine through the conserved F or W. The D gene is left open where the match is weak. The listing skips clone size in some rows; elsewhere it reads once, few, many or a size class.

cdr3_nt: TGTGCCAGCAGACTATCTGAGGGTGGAAAACTGTTTTTT; cdr3_aa: CASRLSEGGKLFF; v_call: TRBV6-6; clone_size: -; j_call: TRBJ1-4; d_call: -
cdr3_nt: TGTGCCAGCAGCCGACAGGGAGGCACTGAAGCTTTCTTT; cdr3_aa: CASSRQGGTEAFF; v_call: TRBV14; clone_size: -; j_call: TRBJ1-1; d_call: TRBD1
cdr3_nt: TGTGCCATCAGGCCGGGACAGGGACGTGATTCTGAAGCTTTCTTT; cdr3_aa: CAIRPGQGRDSEAFF; v_call: TRBV10-3; clone_size: -; j_call: TRBJ1-1; d_call: TRBD1
cdr3_nt: TGTGCCAGCAGTCAACTAGCGGGGAGGGCAGATACGCAGTATTTT; cdr3_aa: CASSQLAGRADTQYF; v_call: TRBV2; clone_size: -; j_call: TRBJ2-3; d_call: TRBD2
cdr3_nt: TGTGCCAGCAGCTTGACAGGCACAACGAACACTGAAGCTTTCTTT; cdr3_aa: CASSLTGTTNTEAFF; v_call: TRBV7-3; clone_size: few; j_call: TRBJ1-1; d_call: -
cdr3_nt: TGTGCCAGCAGCAAAGAGCAGGGTTGCACTGAAGCTTTCTTT; cdr3_aa: CASSKEQGCTEAFF; v_call: TRBV21-1; clone_size: once; j_call: TRBJ1-1; d_call: -
cdr3_nt: TGCGCCAGCAGTGAACCGGCGGGCTCTGGGGCCAACGTCCTGACTTTC; cdr3_aa: CASSEPAGSGANVLTF; v_call: TRBV10-2; clone_size: -; j_call: TRBJ2-6; d_call: -
cdr3_nt: TGTGCCAGCAGTGTCGGGTCCAACAACAATCAGCCCCAGCATTTT; cdr3_aa: CASSVGSNNNQPQHF; v_call: TRBV25-1; clone_size: -; j_call: TRBJ1-5; d_call: -
cdr3_nt: TGTGCCAGCAGCTTCCTGTCGGCAGGGGGGGACACTGAAGCTTTCTTT; cdr3_aa: CASSFLSAGGDTEAFF; v_call: TRBV11-2; clone_size: -; j_call: TRBJ1-1; d_call: TRBD1
cdr3_nt: TGCGCCAGCAGTCAAATCCGGGAGGCCCTCAATGAGCAGTTCTTC; cdr3_aa: CASSQIREALNEQFF; v_call: TRBV23-1; clone_size: -; j_call: TRBJ2-1; d_call: TRBD2
cdr3_nt: TGCGCCAGCAGCCCCGAGGGACAGACCTCCTACGAGCAGTACTTC; cdr3_aa: CASSPEGQTSYEQYF; v_call: TRBV5-1; clone_size: -; j_call: TRBJ2-7; d_call: TRBD1
cdr3_nt: TGTGCCAGCAGCGGGAGGGCCTACGAGCAGTACTTC; cdr3_aa: CASSGRAYEQYF; v_call: TRBV6-5; clone_size: -; j_call: TRBJ2-7; d_call: TRBD2
cdr3_nt: TGTGCCAGCTCACCGGCAGGGGCTTCCACCGGGGAGCTGTTTTTT; cdr3_aa: CASSPAGASTGELFF; v_call: TRBV18; clone_size: -; j_call: TRBJ2-2; d_call: -
cdr3_nt: TGTGCCAGCAGCCACATGGGGCTAGCGGGAGCCGGGGAGCTGTTTTTT; cdr3_aa: CASSHMGLAGAGELFF; v_call: TRBV5-4; clone_size: -; j_call: TRBJ2-2; d_call: TRBD2
cdr3_nt: TGTGCCAGCAGTTCCCCCGGGGGAGGAGGATCACCCCTCCACTTT; cdr3_aa: CASSSPGGGGSPLHF; v_call: TRBV28; clone_size: -; j_call: TRBJ1-6; d_call: -
cdr3_nt: TGCGCCAGCAGCCTGGGGGCGGCAGGGGGCGGACGGGAGACCCAGTACTTC; cdr3_aa: CASSLGAAGGGRETQYF; v_call: TRBV5-1; clone_size: -; j_call: TRBJ2-5; d_call: TRBD1
cdr3_nt: TGTGCCAGCAGTCTCGGTTGGACTAGCGGGGGGCTATACAATGAGCAGTTCTTC; cdr3_aa: CASSLGWTSGGLYNEQFF; v_call: TRBV5-8; clone_size: -; j_call: TRBJ2-1; d_call: TRBD2
cdr3_nt: TGTGCCAGCAGCCTAGGGGCTAGTTCGAGGGCGTCCGGGGAGCTGTTTTTT; cdr3_aa: CASSLGASSRASGELFF; v_call: TRBV7-3; clone_size: once; j_call: TRBJ2-2; d_call: -
cdr3_nt: TGTGCCAGTTCAAACCGGGACAGGGGTTTCGCCGGGGAGCTGTTTTTT; cdr3_aa: CASSNRDRGFAGELFF; v_call: TRBV6-6; clone_size: -; j_call: TRBJ2-2; d_call: TRBD1
cdr3_nt: TGTGCCAGCAGTGAATCATCGACCCAGTACTTC; cdr3_aa: CASSESSTQYF; v_call: TRBV6-1; clone_size: -; j_call: TRBJ2-5; d_call: -
cdr3_nt: TGTGCCAGCAGCGGAGAGGCGACAGGGAACTATGGCTACACCTTC; cdr3_aa: CASSGEATGNYGYTF; v_call: TRBV7-2; clone_size: few; j_call: TRBJ1-2; d_call: TRBD1
cdr3_nt: TGTGCCAGCAGCTTAGCAAGGGATACCTACGAGCAGTACTTC; cdr3_aa: CASSLARDTYEQYF; v_call: TRBV7-6; clone_size: -; j_call: TRBJ2-7; d_call: -
cdr3_nt: TGTGCCAGCAGCTCGACACCCTTTAATTCACCCCTCCACTTT; cdr3_aa: CASSSTPFNSPLHF; v_call: TRBV11-3; clone_size: -; j_call: TRBJ1-6; d_call: -
cdr3_nt: TGTGCCAGCAGCGAGTTGGGGAACACTGAAGCTTTCTTT; cdr3_aa: CASSELGNTEAFF; v_call: TRBV11-3; clone_size: -; j_call: TRBJ1-1; d_call: -
cdr3_nt: TGTGCCAGCAGAAGGGGACTAGACACCTTCCAAGAGACCCAGTACTTC; cdr3_aa: CASRRGLDTFQETQYF; v_call: TRBV6-6; clone_size: -; j_call: TRBJ2-5; d_call: TRBD2
cdr3_nt: TGTGCCATCAGTGAGTCGAGCAGTAGGGGAGAGCCTGGGGCCAACGTCCTGACTTTC; cdr3_aa: CAISESSSRGEPGANVLTF; v_call: TRBV10-3; clone_size: -; j_call: TRBJ2-6; d_call: -
cdr3_nt: TGTGCCAGTACCCCAACAGGGGGCGCCCCCCTCGAGCAGTACTTC; cdr3_aa: CASTPTGGAPLEQYF; v_call: TRBV19; clone_size: -; j_call: TRBJ2-7; d_call: TRBD1
cdr3_nt: TGTGCCAGCTCACCATACGGTGCCAGGGCTGGAAACACCATATATTTT; cdr3_aa: CASSPYGARAGNTIYF; v_call: TRBV18; clone_size: -; j_call: TRBJ1-3; d_call: -
cdr3_nt: TGCGCCAGCAGCCAAGGTATTGAAGCTTTCTTT; cdr3_aa: CASSQGIEAFF; v_call: TRBV4-1; clone_size: -; j_call: TRBJ1-1; d_call: -
cdr3_nt: TGTGCCAGCGTTGGGGGGCCCGCGATTGATGGCTACACCTTC; cdr3_aa: CASVGGPAIDGYTF; v_call: TRBV28; clone_size: -; j_call: TRBJ1-2; d_call: -
cdr3_nt: TGTGCCAGCAGCGCAGCGAGTTTGGGAACGAACACCGGGGAGCTGTTTTTT; cdr3_aa: CASSAASLGTNTGELFF; v_call: TRBV21-1; clone_size: -; j_call: TRBJ2-2; d_call: -
cdr3_nt: TGCGCCAGCAGCTTGGGAGGACTAGCGGGATTGGAGCAAGAGACCCAGTACTTC; cdr3_aa: CASSLGGLAGLEQETQYF; v_call: TRBV5-1; clone_size: -; j_call: TRBJ2-5; d_call: TRBD2
cdr3_nt: TGTGCCAGCAGCCCCCTATACGGGACTAGCGGTTACGAGCAGTACTTC; cdr3_aa: CASSPLYGTSGYEQYF; v_call: TRBV7-9; clone_size: -; j_call: TRBJ2-7; d_call: TRBD2